In this sample, the clone carrying this TCR beta chain turned up a few times. Antigen: not known. This CDR3 has 14 residues. V lost 2 bases, J lost 0 bases, and 8 bases lay in between. CDR1 is MDHEN and CDR2 is SYDVKM in the germline V gene. The data were taken from a study of T-cell reconstitution after alpha-beta-depleted transplantation in children. Study-level findings and limits: The study traced high day-60 TCRbeta diversity in some patients to surviving recipient T cells and thymic progenitors. Hyperexpanded clones declined; after one year, newly produced T cells mostly supplied diversity. It was reported that alpha-beta T cells came from several hundred expanded graft clones (about two months after transplant).

Unique molecular identifiers were incorporated when the TCRbeta library was constructed. One entry per CDR3 protein results from TCRdb running MiXCR on the PCR reads. This table has a few hundred thousand distinct CDR3 sequences, approximately 13% appearing once. This material consisted of PBMCs, mostly from graft donor cells, taken 360 days after TCRalphabeta/CD19-depleted stem cell transplant. This clonotype originated in a male patient between 10 and 17 years old who had a stem cell transplant for acute myeloid leukemia, so the T cells may come from the graft donor. This chain connects TRBV28 to TRBJ2-7; a weak D match, TRBD2 (5 bases). This CDR3 reads CASSLHGNSYEQYF. CDR3 DNA: TGTGCCAGCAGTTTACACGGGAACTCCTACGAGCAGTACTTC.